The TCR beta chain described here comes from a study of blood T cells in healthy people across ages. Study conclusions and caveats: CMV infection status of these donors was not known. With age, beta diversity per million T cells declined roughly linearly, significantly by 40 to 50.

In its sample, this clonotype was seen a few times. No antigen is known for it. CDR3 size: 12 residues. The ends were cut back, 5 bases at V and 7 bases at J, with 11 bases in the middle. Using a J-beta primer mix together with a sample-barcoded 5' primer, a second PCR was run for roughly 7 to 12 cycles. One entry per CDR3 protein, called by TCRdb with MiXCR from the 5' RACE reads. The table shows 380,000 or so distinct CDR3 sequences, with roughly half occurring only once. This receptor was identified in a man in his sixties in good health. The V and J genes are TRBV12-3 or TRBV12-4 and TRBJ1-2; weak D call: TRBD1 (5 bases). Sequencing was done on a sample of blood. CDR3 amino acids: CASSKDGGGYTF. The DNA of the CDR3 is TGTGCCAGCAGTAAAGACGGGGGTGGCTACACCTTC.